This T cell receptor beta chain was observed in a study of blood T cells in healthy people across ages. CDR1 and CDR2 (germline): MNHEY, SMNVEV (reference sequence). Trimming cost V 2 bases and J 5 bases; bases outside gene matches: 8. The CDR3 is 16 residues long. Using a J-beta primer mix together with a sample-barcoded 5' primer, a second PCR was run for roughly 7 to 12 cycles. TCRdb used MiXCR to reprocess the 5' RACE reads, holding one entry per CDR3 protein. Among more than 800,000 distinct CDR3 sequences, 40% to 55% were seen once, and the ten largest hold 18%. V and J are TRBV27 and TRBJ2-7; 11 bases agree with TRBD2. The clonotype originates from a woman aged 60 to 75 in good health. Sequencing was performed on blood. CDR3 nucleotide sequence: TGTGCCAGCAGTTTAGTAGCGGGAGGGCCAAAGAACGAGCAGTACTTC. Protein product: CASSLVAGGPKNEQYF.